This is a list of T cell receptor beta chains from one sample in a study of T cell responses to AZD1222 COVID-19 vaccine. The assay was immunoSEQ multiplex PCR, and TCRdb's table has in-frame clones only and misses some. The table lists 40,000 to 55,000 clones, about three quarters of them singletons, with about 3.9% in the top ten. The sample consisted of peripheral blood, taken on day 0 of AZD1222 vaccination. The receptors come from an adult in good health. Both conserved end residues are part of each CDR3. The order of the fields is CDR3 DNA, CDR3 protein, clone size, J gene, D gene, V gene. A D gene is named only where the DNA matches it firmly. Clone size is shown for a subset of rows, as once, few, many or a class of expanded clone.

DNA: TGCGCCAGCAGCCGGCTCGGGACAGCTGCAACTAATGAAAAACTGTTTTTT
CDR3: CASSRLGTAATNEKLFF
size: .
J: TRBJ1-4
D: TRBD1
V: TRBV5-1

DNA: TGTGCCAGCAGCGAGGGGATCTGGGGTGAAAAACTGTTTTTT
CDR3: CASSEGIWGEKLFF
size: .
J: TRBJ1-4
D: .
V: TRBV5-5

DNA: TGTGCCAGCAACTACGGGACACTTAACAATGAGCAGTTCTTC
CDR3: CASNYGTLNNEQFF
size: few
J: TRBJ2-1
D: .
V: TRBV2

DNA: TGTGCCAGCAGCTTAGAGCATTGGGGGCAGGGATCCTACGAGCAGTACTTC
CDR3: CASSLEHWGQGSYEQYF
size: .
J: TRBJ2-7
D: .
V: TRBV7-9

DNA: TGTGCCAGCGGGCGACAGGGTCCGCAAAAACTGTTTTTT
CDR3: CASGRQGPQKLFF
size: .
J: TRBJ1-4
D: TRBD1
V: TRBV12-3/TRBV12-4

DNA: TGTGCCAGCAGCCAAGATCGGGACGCATTAGGAAACACCATATATTTT
CDR3: CASSQDRDALGNTIYF
size: .
J: TRBJ1-3
D: .
V: TRBV4-2

DNA: TGTGCCAGCAGTTACTCTGGCCAGGCTCTAGAGACCCAGTACTTC
CDR3: CASSYSGQALETQYF
size: .
J: TRBJ2-5
D: .
V: TRBV6-5

DNA: TGTGCCAGCAGCTCGAGCGGGGGGGATACCTACGAGCAGTACTTC
CDR3: CASSSSGGDTYEQYF
size: .
J: TRBJ2-7
D: TRBD2
V: TRBV7-9

DNA: TGTGCCAGCAGCTTGGGCGGGGGAAGTGGAACTGAAGCTTTCTTT
CDR3: CASSLGGGSGTEAFF
size: .
J: TRBJ1-1
D: .
V: TRBV5-8

DNA: TGTGCCAGCAGCTTAGATGCAGGGCTGGGTGATACGCAGTATTTT
CDR3: CASSLDAGLGDTQYF
size: .
J: TRBJ2-3
D: .
V: TRBV7-7

DNA: TGTGCCAGCAGTTACCGGGAGGGGAAAAATCAGCCCCAGCATTTT
CDR3: CASSYREGKNQPQHF
size: .
J: TRBJ1-5
D: .
V: TRBV6-6

DNA: TGTGCCAGCAGCCCATCCCCCGGGCTAACAGAAGTGAAACTGTTTTTT
CDR3: CASSPSPGLTEVKLFF
size: .
J: TRBJ1-4
D: .
V: TRBV7-6

DNA: TGTGCCAGCAGTTGGAGCGGGGGCGAGCAGTACTTC
CDR3: CASSWSGGEQYF
size: few
J: TRBJ2-7
D: TRBD2
V: TRBV12-3/TRBV12-4

DNA: TGCAGCGCCTCCGAGGGGAACACTGAAGCTTTCTTT
CDR3: CSASEGNTEAFF
size: .
J: TRBJ1-1
D: .
V: TRBV29-1

DNA: TGCGCCAGCAGCTTGTTCCAGGAGGGCTATGGCTACACCTTC
CDR3: CASSLFQEGYGYTF
size: .
J: TRBJ1-2
D: .
V: TRBV5-1

DNA: TGTGCCAGCAGCCTCAGACAAGCGGAGACCCAGTACTTC
CDR3: CASSLRQAETQYF
size: .
J: TRBJ2-5
D: .
V: TRBV12-3/TRBV12-4